The clone carrying this T cell receptor (beta chain) was seen a few times. Its antigen is undetermined. The data were obtained in a study of T cells after yellow fever vaccination. Across the study: SMART-Seq v4 Ultra Low Input prepared libraries from low-cell fractions.

TCRdb fed the 5' RACE reads into MiXCR, producing one record per CDR3 protein. Of hundreds of thousands of distinct CDR3 sequences in the sample, about 8.7% were seen once. Findings and caveats of the study: A large majority of primary-vaccination clones showed up again after the booster (about 96% CD4, about 87% CD8).

Trimming left V 2 bases short and J 13 bases short, with 11 bases between. CDR3 size: 11 residues. This receptor was identified in a young man who received the YFV17D yellow fever vaccine. The sequenced sample was PBMCs, obtained on the day of the first yellow fever vaccination. This chain uses TRBV12-3 or TRBV12-4 with TRBJ1-1; the D gene is possibly TRBD1 (6 bases). The CDR3 reads CASSLQGWGFF. CDR3 nucleotide sequence: TGTGCCAGCAGTTTACAGGGGTGGGGTTTCTTT.